This TCR beta chain was recovered during a study of glioma-infiltrating T cells after dendritic cell vaccination. The PCR used 60 V beta and 13 J beta primers. Generated by immunoSEQ multiplex PCR, the TCRdb table keeps only in-frame clones and is missing some. The sample carries some 99,000 clones, approximately 80% recorded once. V was shortened by 4 bases and J by 2 bases, with 14 bases between the two germline ends. The germline gives CDR1 MNHNY, CDR2 SVGAGI (reference sequence). This CDR3 comprises 15 residues. Time point denoted: after dendritic cell vaccination, including at tumor progression/relapse. PBMC sampling occurred before vaccination, two weeks after the third dose, and at progression.

This receptor was taken from a human donor with glioblastoma. The source was blood, collected after dendritic cell vaccination. The V and J genes are TRBV6-6 and TRBJ1-2, with D unclear. The CDR3 DNA reads as TGTGCCAGCAGTTCTCCACTAACTGGGAACTATGGCTACACCTTC. Protein: CASSSPLTGNYGYTF.